The clone carrying this T cell receptor (beta chain) has just a few counts. Between the trimmed V and J ends, which lost 0 bases and 2 bases, there was a span of 11 bases. The germline V gene encodes CDR1 SGHRS and CDR2 YFSETQ. The CDR3 is 16 residues long. The data are from a study of cytomegalovirus exposure and HLA in healthy donors. With 60 Vbeta and 13 Jbeta primers, the PCR was carried out. Measured with immunoSEQ multiplex PCR; TCRdb has only the in-frame clones, and not every one. The sample yields about 240,000 clones, about three quarters seen once. Sequencing input: PBMCs. This clonotype originated in a boy aged 5-17 years in good health and CMV-seronegative. The chain couples TRBV5-1 to TRBJ2-2; D might be TRBD2 (6 bases). DNA of the CDR3: TGCGCCAGCAGCTTGGCCAACGGGGGAAACACCGGGGAGCTGTTTTTT. It specifies CASSLANGGNTGELFF.